The 5 T cell receptor beta chains below were found in one sample sequenced in a study of T cells in localized non-small cell lung cancer. The table came from immunoSEQ multiplex PCR; TCRdb's copy has only in-frame clones and leaves some out. This repertoire shows a few thousand clones, 25% to 35% found once; its top ten account for 7.1%. Sequencing was performed on normal lung tissue next to the tumor, taken before any cancer treatment. These receptors all stem from a woman aged 35-75 years with stage I lung adenocarcinoma.

This clone was counted only a few times. The CDR3 carries no conserved terminal phenylalanine or tryptophan, so it likely arises from a read error. The DNA is omitted, as the CDR3 cannot be located on it reliably, and the CDR3 follows TCRdb's listing. The rearrangement links TRBV11-3 to TRBJ1-2. The germline CDR1 and CDR2 sequences are SGHNT and YENEEA. The CDR3 sequence runs 16 residues, both termini included. The CDR3 region is CASSPRGRLLNYGYTX.

This clone appeared a few times. V and J are TRBV11-3 and TRBJ2-2; D gene uncertain. The V end lost 3 bases, the J end lost 0 bases, and 5 bases lay between the germline ends. The germline V gene has CDR1 SGHNT and CDR2 YENEEA. CDR3 length: 14 amino acids. The DNA of the CDR3 is TGTGCCAGCAGCTTGAGGACGAACACCGGGGAGCTGTTTTTT. Protein product: CASSLRTNTGELFF.

This clone was detected a few times. This rearrangement joins TRBV4-1 to TRBJ1-1, with 7 bases that match TRBD1. Germline V gives CDR1 MGHRA, CDR2 YSYEKL. This CDR3 has 17 residues. Trimming took 0 bases from V and 7 from J; bases not matched to a gene: 14. The CDR3, as DNA: TGCGCCAGCAGCCAAGATCGAACAGGGGCCACGGGGAGTGAAGCTTTCTTT. Residues: CASSQDRTGATGSEAFF.

This chain joins TRBV19 and TRBJ1-3, with D uncertain. V lost 2 bases and J lost 8, with 7 bases in between. CDR3 length: 12 amino acids. Germline V gives CDR1 LNHDA, CDR2 SQIVND (reference sequence). The CDR3 protein is CASSIQRDTIYF. The CDR3 bases are TGTGCCAGTAGTATACAGCGGGACACCATATATTTT.

The J gene is TRBJ2-3, the V gene TRBV10-2, with 8 bases identical to TRBD2. The germline V gene has CDR1 WSHSY and CDR2 SAAADI. This CDR3 is built from 14 residues. Germline trimming cut 8 bases from V and 2 bases from J; bases unmatched to any gene: 6. The CDR3 here is CASCAGGLTDTQYF. CDR3 bases: TGCGCCAGCTGTGCGGGGGGCCTCACAGATACGCAGTATTTT.